This T cell receptor (beta chain) was sequenced in a study of T cell repertoires in cytomegalovirus infection. Across the study: Indications of both CMV infection and matching HLA type were provided by public TCR beta signatures. General study results and limits: CMV carriers having the relevant HLA were flagged by cumulative public TCR beta family frequency. HLA-C-restricted CMV clonotypes gave the most frequent clonotype in two of eight donors.

V gave up 4 bases and J gave up 4 bases, with 17 bases separating them. In germline, CDR1 is SGHKS, CDR2 YYEKEE (reference sequence). The CDR3 runs to 16 residues. Using its own MiXCR run on the reads, TCRdb lists one record per CDR3 protein. The table lists some 240,000 distinct CDR3 sequences, approximately 15% of them singletons. Worth noting for this clonotype: Its antigen is unknown.

Material for sequencing was CD8+ T cells from PBMCs. The rearrangement uses TRBV5-5 and TRBJ2-2; a possible D gene is TRBD2 (5 bases). This receptor was taken from a human donor in good health (CMV status not recorded). Some clones in this sample may be carry-over from other donors' samples. The CDR3 DNA reads as TGTGCCAGCAGCCCACCGCCTGAGGCGGGCACCGGGGAGCTGTTTTTT. Translated, it gives CASSPPPEAGTGELFF.